This T cell receptor (beta chain) comes out of a study of blood T cell repertoires in COVID-19. The sample holds one count of this clone. Clones were read by immunoSEQ multiplex PCR, and TCRdb kept only the in-frame ones, dropping some. The table has some 320,000 clones, roughly 85% seen once. With 6 bases clipped from V and 4 bases from J, the junction kept 5 bases outside the gene matches. Germline CDR1 reads SEHNR; CDR2 reads FQNEAQ (reference sequence). This CDR3 spans 13 amino acids. The chain employs TRBV7-9 and TRBJ1-2; TRBD1 aligns across 7 bases. The TCR was taken from a human donor in a cohort sampled during active COVID-19. Material for sequencing was peripheral blood. The CDR3 sequence is CASSWDSLYGYTF. The CDR3 nucleotides read TGTGCCAGCAGTTGGGACAGTCTCTATGGCTACACCTTC.